The 29 T cell receptor beta chains given below trace back to one sample, sequenced in a study of blood T cells in healthy people across ages. A J-beta primer mix and a sample-barcoded 5' primer were used in a second PCR of about 7 to 12 cycles. TCRdb reprocessed the 5' RACE reads via MiXCR and lists one record per CDR3 protein. The sample has around 780,000 distinct CDR3 sequences; approximately 24% are singletons. These data are also associated with another study on T cells of mothers and their children.

The sequencing sample was made of blood. The receptors here all came from a boy younger than 18 in good health.

This clonotype was recorded a few times. The genes are TRBV6-2 or TRBV6-3 and TRBJ1-6; 7 bases agree with TRBD1. V lost 4 bases and J lost 9; bases outside the gene matches: 12. Germline values: CDR1 MNHEY, CDR2 SVGEGT. The CDR3 is made up of 16 amino acids. CDR3 loop: CASSFRGQAVSSPLHF. Written as DNA, the CDR3 is TGTGCCAGCAGTTTCCGCGGACAGGCTGTATCTTCACCCCTCCACTTT.

This clonotype was seen only once. The chain employs TRBV2 and TRBJ2-7; D gene uncertain. Trimming pared 6 bases from V and 3 bases from J, leaving 15 bases between. The CDR3 runs to 14 residues. Germline CDR1 reads SNHLY; CDR2 reads FYNNEI. CDR3 amino acids: CASRPPTSRYEQYF. As DNA, the CDR3 is TGTGCCAGCAGGCCCCCAACTTCACGCTACGAGCAGTACTTC.

This clonotype was recorded a few times. The chain employs TRBV2 and TRBJ1-2, with 9 bases matching TRBD1. The length of the CDR3 is 15 residues. CDR1 and CDR2 from the germline V gene are SNHLY and FYNNEI. J lost 2 bases, V lost 3 bases, and 4 bases had no gene match. The CDR3 bases are TGTGCCAGCAGTGATACAGGGGGCAGGAACTATGGCTACACCTTC. Residues: CASSDTGGRNYGYTF.

This clonotype showed up many times. This chain links TRBV2 with TRBJ2-5; tentative D call: TRBD1 (6 bases). The V end lost 0 bases, the J end lost 2 bases, and 7 bases lay between the germline ends. The CDR3 totals 14 residues. Germline V lookup: CDR1 SNHLY, CDR2 FYNNEI. The CDR3 is CASSEAGTQETQYF. The CDR3, as DNA: TGTGCCAGCAGTGAAGCCGGGACACAAGAGACCCAGTACTTC.

This chain joins TRBV4-2 and TRBJ2-2; possibly TRBD1 for D (6 bases). The V end lost 0 bases, the J end lost 0 bases, and 14 bases lay between the germline ends. The CDR3 runs to 18 residues. Germline V gene sequence: CDR1 LGHNA, CDR2 YNFKEQ. CDR3 coding DNA: TGTGCCAGCAGCCAAGAGGGGCCGGCAGGGGCGAACACCGGGGAGCTGTTTTTT. The encoded protein is CASSQEGPAGANTGELFF.

There are a few counts of this clonotype. The chain recombines TRBV3-1 with TRBJ2-3, with D possibly being TRBD1 (5 bases). Trimming removed 6 bases from V and 3 bases from J, with 13 bases in between. CDR1 is LGHDT and CDR2 is YNNKEL in the germline V gene (reference sequence). This CDR3 has 14 residues. CDR3 DNA: TGTGCCAGCAGTTCCGACAGTGTAACAGATACGCAGTATTTT. It specifies CASSSDSVTDTQYF.

This chain links TRBV2 with TRBJ1-1; 7 nucleotides line up with TRBD1. The CDR3 sequence is 17 residues long. Per germline, CDR1 SNHLY and CDR2 FYNNEI. The junction had 14 bases not matched to a gene; V was cut back by 6 bases and J by 1 base. The CDR3 sequence: CASSDRQGLYRNTEAFF. The CDR3, as DNA: TGTGCCAGCAGCGATCGACAGGGTTTGTATAGGAACACTGAAGCTTTCTTT.

The chain employs TRBV27 and TRBJ1-2; no definite D call. Per germline, CDR1 MNHEY and CDR2 SMNVEV (reference sequence). Trimming took 0 bases from V and 8 from J, leaving 16 bases between them. CDR3 length: 15 amino acids. Here the CDR3 reads CASSLSMGAAGGYTF. The CDR3 DNA follows: TGTGCCAGCAGTTTATCGATGGGCGCCGCTGGCGGCTACACCTTC.

This clonotype was seen a few times. The J gene is TRBJ2-3, the V gene TRBV9; no firm D call. CDR1 and CDR2 from the germline V gene are SGDLS and YYNGEE. The CDR3 covers 15 residues. The germline V and J ends were trimmed by 0 bases and 1 base, with 9 bases remaining between them. The CDR3 here is CASSVGAGGTDTQYF. The CDR3 nucleotides read TGTGCCAGCAGCGTAGGGGCAGGCGGCACAGATACGCAGTATTTT.

The chain uses TRBV20-1 and TRBJ2-5; D ambiguous. V was pared by 6 bases and J by 5 bases, with 13 bases between. The germline CDR1 and CDR2 sequences are DFQATT and SNEGSKA (reference sequence). The CDR3 contains 12 residues. CDR3 DNA: TGCAGTGCGAAACGGGCGTTTGAGACCCAGTACTTC. It translates to CSAKRAFETQYF.

The chain recombines TRBV12-3 or TRBV12-4 with TRBJ1-2; D gene unclear. CDR3 size: 15 residues. Trimming pared 3 bases from V and 6 bases from J, leaving 17 bases between. CDR3 coding DNA: TGTGCCAGCAGTTTGGGGTCCGGCGTCGGGGATGGCTACACCTTC. This translates into CASSLGSGVGDGYTF.

This clonotype has only a few counts. The chain couples TRBV5-1 to TRBJ2-5, with 8 bases that match TRBD2. The CDR3 consists of 17 residues. Germline assignment: CDR1 SGHRS and CDR2 YFSETQ. V was clipped by 0 bases and J by 4 bases; unmatched bases: 11. The CDR3 DNA follows: TGCGCCAGCAGCTTGGTTTACGGGAGGACTAGCCGAGAGACCCAGTACTTC. It is translated as CASSLVYGRTSRETQYF.

J is TRBJ2-1 and V is TRBV5-1; 10 bases are a match to TRBD2. Germline V gene lookup returns CDR1 SGHRS and CDR2 YFSETQ. J gave up 4 bases and V 6 bases, and 10 bases lay outside the gene matches. The CDR3 has 16 residues. The CDR3 spells CASTLDASGGYNEQFF. The CDR3 DNA reads TGCGCCAGCACCCTGGACGCTAGCGGGGGTTACAATGAGCAGTTCTTC.

In the case of this clonotype: One end of the junction varies from germline; a read error may be responsible. The chain has TRBV20-1 and TRBJ2-5, with TRBD2 identical over 7 bases. Germline V lookup: CDR1 DFQATT, CDR2 SNEGSKA (reference sequence). The CDR3 is made up of 15 amino acids. Written as DNA, the CDR3 is TGCAGTGCTAGAGATCTGTCGGGGGGTGCGGACGAGCAGCACTTC. Its protein is CSARDLSGGADEQHF.

This chain links TRBV5-1 with TRBJ2-5, with D perhaps TRBD1 (6 bases). Germline assignment: CDR1 SGHRS and CDR2 YFSETQ. The CDR3 has 13 amino acids. Trimming left V 7 bases short and J 5 bases short, with 15 bases between. This CDR3 is CASQIGTLETQYF. The CDR3 coding sequence is TGCGCCAGCCAAATCGGGACACTGGAGACCCAGTACTTC.

The sample holds a few counts of this clonotype. The V call is TRBV12-3 or TRBV12-4, the J call TRBJ2-5; 10 nucleotides line up with TRBD2. The length of the CDR3 is 15 residues. V lost 6 bases and J lost 2; bases outside the gene matches: 6. CDR3: CASRLQRGGQETQYF. Written as DNA, the CDR3 is TGTGCCAGCAGGCTCCAGCGGGGGGGACAAGAGACCCAGTACTTC.

This rearrangement joins TRBV12-3 or TRBV12-4 to TRBJ1-1; D ambiguous. The CDR3 is 14 residues long. V was pared by 7 bases and J by 5 bases, with 17 bases between. The CDR3 loop reads CASKRTGLGTEAFF. CDR3 coding DNA: TGTGCCAGCAAAAGGACGGGTCTGGGGACTGAAGCTTTCTTT.

This clonotype was counted only a few times. The chain recombines TRBV20-1 with TRBJ2-7, with D uncertain. Germline-derived CDR1 and CDR2 are DFQATT and SNEGSKA (reference sequence). The CDR3 is 15 residues long. The V end was cut by 3 bases, the J end by 0 bases, with 15 bases between. DNA of the CDR3: TGCAGTGCTAGCGGTACCGACAAGAGCTCCTACGAGCAGTACTTC. This encodes CSASGTDKSSYEQYF.

The V gene is TRBV12-3 or TRBV12-4, the J gene TRBJ2-7, with 11 bases lining up with TRBD2. The CDR3 runs 16 residues. V was pared by 4 bases and J by 0 bases, with 5 bases of the junction left unmatched. This CDR3 reads CASSSSGLAVSYEQYF. The CDR3 DNA reads TGTGCCAGCAGTTCATCGGGACTAGCGGTCTCCTACGAGCAGTACTTC.

The chain employs TRBV19 and TRBJ2-5; the match to TRBD2 covers 9 bases. The J segment lost 2 bases and the V segment lost 6 bases, leaving 10 bases of the junction unmatched. The CDR3 length is 16 residues. CDR1 LNHDA and CDR2 SQIVND come from the germline V gene (reference sequence). CDR3 region: CASSAQGLAVQETQYF. CDR3 coding DNA: TGTGCCAGTAGCGCTCAGGGACTAGCAGTACAAGAGACCCAGTACTTC.

V is TRBV30 and J is TRBJ1-6; D call uncertain. This CDR3 is built from 14 residues. Looked up from germline, CDR1 is GTSNPN and CDR2 is SVGIG (reference sequence). V lost 3 bases and J lost 5, with 11 bases in between. The CDR3 loop reads CAWSTLTNNSPLHF. The DNA of the CDR3 is TGTGCCTGGAGCACTTTGACAAATAATTCACCCCTCCACTTT.

This clonotype came up many times. Here the CDR3 DNA reads TGCGCCAGCAGCCTCGATACAAACTATGGCTACACCTTC. This translates into CASSLDTNYGYTF. The chain couples TRBV5-1 to TRBJ1-2; no clear D. The CDR3 consists of 13 residues. Per the germline V gene, CDR1 is SGHRS and CDR2 is YFSETQ. V was cut by 4 bases and J by 2 bases, with 9 bases left in between.

V is TRBV3-1 and J is TRBJ2-5; 9 bases match TRBD1. Trimming took 5 bases from V and 5 from J; bases not matched to a gene: 6. The CDR3 has 14 amino acids. Per germline, CDR1 LGHDT and CDR2 YNNKEL (reference sequence). The CDR3 sequence is CASSGQGRSETQYF. The CDR3, as DNA: TGTGCCAGCAGCGGACAGGGGAGGAGCGAGACCCAGTACTTC.

This clonotype turned up a few times. V usage is TRBV4-1 and J usage is TRBJ2-5, with 7 bases matching TRBD2. This CDR3 comprises 16 residues. From germline, CDR1 is MGHRA and CDR2 YSYEKL. Trimming took 0 bases from V and 7 from J; bases not matched to a gene: 11. The CDR3 bases are TGCGCCAGCAGCCAAGATCCGACTAGCCCTGGGGGGACCCAGTACTTC. This sequence encodes CASSQDPTSPGGTQYF.

The chain has TRBV7-6 and TRBJ1-2, with D possibly being TRBD1 (6 bases). Trimming cost V 4 bases and J 4 bases, with 22 bases left between them. This CDR3 has 17 residues. Germline CDR1 and CDR2: SGHVS and FNYEAQ. The CDR3 region has the DNA TGTGCCAGCAGCTCAAGAGGGGGGGCACGAATTGGCTATGGCTACACCTTC. Protein sequence: CASSSRGGARIGYGYTF.

The chain combines TRBV12-5 with TRBJ2-7, with D uncertain. The V and J ends lost 5 bases and 4 bases respectively, with 21 bases between them. This CDR3 comprises 16 residues. Germline CDR1 LGHNT, CDR2 FRNRAP. CDR3 sequence reads: CASGAYPDGAPYEQYF. CDR3 coding DNA: TGTGCTAGTGGTGCCTACCCGGACGGCGCACCTTACGAGCAGTACTTC.

As concerns this clonotype: Because it lacks the conserved phenylalanine or tryptophan at the end, this CDR3 is likely a read error. V and J are TRBV7-9 and TRBJ1-1, with D tentatively TRBD1 (6 bases). Germline loops: CDR1 SEHNR, CDR2 FQNEAQ (reference sequence). The CDR3 totals 14 residues. The V gene lost 2 bases and the J gene lost 1 base, with 8 bases spanning the gap. CDR3 residues: CASSLLGANTEAFS. The CDR3 DNA follows: TGTGCCAGCAGCTTACTGGGGGCGAACACTGAAGCTTTCTCT.

A note on this clonotype: Its ends do not fully match the called genes, so a read error is possible. The V and J genes are TRBV20-1 and TRBJ1-3; D might be TRBD1 (5 bases). The CDR3 covers 14 residues. Germline V gives CDR1 DFQATT, CDR2 SNEGSKA (reference sequence). CDR3 sequence reads: CGASTGGSGNTIYF. In nucleotides, the CDR3 is TGCGGTGCTAGTACCGGGGGCTCTGGAAACACCATATATTTT.

V is TRBV4-1 and J is TRBJ1-2; 12 bases match TRBD1. CDR1 is MGHRA and CDR2 is YSYEKL in the germline V gene. The CDR3 covers 14 residues. V lost 8 bases, J lost 4 bases, and 5 bases stayed unmatched. CDR3 loop: CASGTGGLSYGYTF. The CDR3 DNA follows: TGCGCCAGCGGGACAGGGGGCCTAAGCTATGGCTACACCTTC.